The 7 T cell receptor beta chains given below trace back to one sample, sequenced in a study of T cells after posttransplantation cyclophosphamide. The method was immunoSEQ multiplex PCR; TCRdb's version includes in-frame clones alone and lacks a portion of them. The profile covers about 39,000 clones, none occurring a single time. Sequencing input: PBMCs. All receptors come from a woman in her forties or fifties in good health and a related stem cell transplant donor.

Ten or more counts support this clone. The chain uses TRBV6-5 and TRBJ2-7; tentative D call: TRBD1 (5 bases). CDR3 length: 14 residues. The ends were cut back, 1 base at V and 3 bases at J, with 10 bases in the middle. Germline CDR1 and CDR2: MNHEY and SVGAGI. The CDR3 DNA reads as TGTGCCAGCAGTTACTTACAGGAGAGCTACGAGCAGTACTTC. It translates to CASSYLQESYEQYF.

This rearrangement joins TRBV5-1 to TRBJ2-3, with 8 bases aligning to TRBD2. After removal of 3 bases from V and 0 bases from J, the junction contained 3 bases not matched to a gene. The CDR3 covers 15 residues. Looked up from germline, CDR1 is SGHRS and CDR2 is YFSETQ. This chain's CDR3 is CASSYGLASTDTQYF. The CDR3 DNA is TGCGCCAGCAGCTATGGACTAGCCAGCACAGATACGCAGTATTTT.

There are many counts of this clone. V usage is TRBV30 and J usage is TRBJ1-4, with D maybe TRBD1 (6 bases). The germline V gene encodes CDR1 GTSNPN and CDR2 SVGIG (reference sequence). V was shortened by 2 bases and J by 3 bases, with 13 bases between the two germline ends. CDR3 length: 15 amino acids. CDR3 nucleotides: TGTGCCTGGAGTCAGGGGCTCGCGGCTAATGAAAAACTGTTTTTT. Translated: CAWSQGLAANEKLFF.

This clone came up many times. The chain couples TRBV4-1 to TRBJ1-2, with 10 bases fitting TRBD1. Losses at the gene ends were 3 bases for V and 2 bases for J; bases not matched to a gene: 3. There are 15 residues in the CDR3. Germline V gene lookup returns CDR1 MGHRA and CDR2 YSYEKL. The CDR3 here is CASSQGQGTNYGYTF. DNA for the CDR3: TGCGCCAGCAGCCAGGGACAGGGGACAAACTATGGCTACACCTTC.

This clone was observed at least ten times. The chain is built from TRBV7-9 and TRBJ2-7, with 8 bases aligning to TRBD2. The CDR3 is 16 residues long. Germline V gene lookup returns CDR1 SEHNR and CDR2 FQNEAQ (reference sequence). V lost 0 bases, J lost 0 bases, and 4 bases stayed unmatched. The CDR3 is CASSLASGGDSYEQYF. The CDR3 DNA sequence: TGTGCCAGCAGCTTAGCGTCGGGGGGGGACTCCTACGAGCAGTACTTC.

This clone has ten or more counts. J is TRBJ1-2 and V is TRBV7-3; D is uncertain. Trimming stripped 1 base from V and 8 bases from J, with 11 bases between. Germline assignment: CDR1 SGHTA and CDR2 FQGTGA. CDR3 size: 13 residues. For the CDR3, the DNA is TGTGCCAGCAGCTTAAACGGCGGGGAAGGCTACACCTTC. Encoded protein: CASSLNGGEGYTF.

This clone came up many times. The gene calls are TRBV9 and TRBJ1-2; 7 bases match TRBD1. With 5 bases clipped from V and 5 bases from J, the junction kept 9 bases outside the gene matches. The CDR3 consists of 14 residues. Germline V CDR1 and CDR2: SGDLS, YYNGEE. CDR3 in amino acids: CASSKGGGRYGYTF. The CDR3 region has the DNA TGTGCCAGCAGTAAAGGGGGCGGGCGATATGGCTACACCTTC.